These 5 T cell receptor beta chains share one sample of origin, sequenced in a study of shared clonotypes between healthy human individuals. Clones were read by immunoSEQ multiplex PCR, and TCRdb kept only the in-frame ones, dropping some. This sample has about 990,000 clones, with around 78% found just once. What was sequenced was memory CD4+ T cells from PBMCs. Described subset: CD45RA-negative fraction. These receptors originate from a man younger than 35 in good health. Some clones in this sample may be carry-over from other donors' samples.

CDR3 bases: TGCGCCAGCAGCTTGGAAACAGGGAGCTCCTACGAGCAGTACTTC. Translating gives CASSLETGSSYEQYF. The J gene is TRBJ2-7, the V gene TRBV5-1; tentative D call: TRBD1 (6 bases). V was pared by 0 bases and J by 0 bases, with 10 bases between. The germline gives CDR1 SGHRS, CDR2 YFSETQ. The CDR3 has 15 residues.

The rearrangement links TRBV28 to TRBJ2-5; D tentatively reads TRBD1 or TRBD2 (5 bases each). This CDR3 comprises 14 residues. Germline lookup yields CDR1 MDHEN and CDR2 SYDVKM. V lost 5 bases to trimming and J lost 3 bases, with 13 bases between them. CDR3 loop: CASSPTGAEETQYF. CDR3 DNA sequence: TGTGCCAGCAGTCCTACCGGGGCCGAAGAGACCCAGTACTTC.

The chain links TRBV11-2 to TRBJ1-1; D is unresolved. The CDR3 consists of 12 residues. Between the trimmed V and J ends, which lost 1 base and 11 bases, there was a span of 11 bases. CDR1 is SGHAT and CDR2 is FQNNGV in the germline V gene. The CDR3 here is CASSLVRGWAFF. In DNA, the CDR3 is TGTGCCAGCAGCTTAGTCAGAGGCTGGGCTTTCTTT.

As regards this clone: A much bigger clone sits one base away, suggesting this may be a read error. The chain has TRBV6-1 and TRBJ1-2; D ambiguous. This CDR3 contains 12 residues. CDR1 is MNHNS, CDR2 SASEGT, per germline. Deletions cut 2 bases from V and 5 bases from J, with 6 bases between. In DNA form, the CDR3 reads TGTGCCAGCAGTGAAACGCCTTATGGCTACACCTTC. Translation gives CASSETPYGYTF.

The V gene is TRBV5-4, the J gene TRBJ2-5; 7 bases match TRBD2. The tail of the sequence fits TRBJ2-7 better, so the J call may be wrong. The CDR3 sequence is 17 residues long. The germline gives CDR1 SGHNT, CDR2 YYREEE (reference sequence). CDR3 sequence: CASSLEGGAPGGYEQYF. The CDR3 DNA follows: TGTGCCAGCAGCTTGGAAGGTGGGGCCCCGGGGGGCTACGAGCAGTACTTC.